The entry below describes one TCR beta chain. The record originates from a study of blood T cell repertoires in COVID-19. The overall study: Italy, Spain and the United States were the sources of the convalescent and acute COVID-19 samples. Sample material is recorded as cDNA or gDNA derived from T cells, B-cell-depleted T cells, or PBMCs.

Original data processing: Reference gene primer amplification yielded estimated nucleated cell counts. Sequencing was performed with immunoSEQ multiplex PCR; in TCRdb, only in-frame clones are kept and a portion is missing. That table supplies the V and J calls and clone size; D and trimming were determined from the DNA. The table records around 36,000 clones, more than 70% of them present only once. This CDR3 has 14 amino acids. Per the germline V gene, CDR1 is SGHTA and CDR2 is FQGTGA. The trim removed 5 bases at V and 7 bases at J, leaving 8 bases unmatched. The sequencing input was peripheral blood. The chain couples TRBV7-3 to TRBJ1-5; 7 bases fit TRBD1. This TCR was sampled from a man in his sixties with acute or convalescent COVID-19. As DNA, the CDR3 is TGTGCCAGCAGCATCTGGACAGGAAAACAGCCCCAGCATTTT. This translates into CASSIWTGKQPQHF. The full variable domain, completed using reference TRBV7-3 and TRBJ1-5, is GAGVSQTPSNKVTEKGKYVELRCDPISGHTALYWYRQSLGQGPEFLIYFQGTGAADDSGLPNDRFFAVRPEGSVSTLKIQRTERGDSAVYLCASSIWTGKQPQHFGDGTRLSIL.